This T cell receptor (beta chain) was recovered during a study of cytomegalovirus exposure and HLA in healthy donors. Study information: Genotyping showed 75% to 90% of roughly 400 donors falling in the Caucasian-associated ancestry cluster.

The PCR contained 60 Vbeta and 13 Jbeta primers. As processed by the authors: A follow-up analysis tallied tens of millions of unique TCR beta chains, approximately 11 million shared. Generated by immunoSEQ multiplex PCR, the TCRdb table keeps only in-frame clones and is missing some. The V and J calls and clone size were taken over from that table, and D and trimming were inferred from the DNA. Here the sample table reports more than 40,000 clones. The TCR comes from a female donor in good health and CMV-seronegative. Sequenced: PBMCs.

The DNA of the CDR3 is TGTGCCTGGAGTGTATGGCACACAGATACGCAGTATTTT. Amino acid sequence: CAWSVWHTDTQYF. The chain combines TRBV30 with TRBJ2-3; D remains ambiguous. Trimming pared 0 bases from V and 2 bases from J, leaving 6 bases between. Per the germline V gene, CDR1 is GTSNPN and CDR2 is SVGIG (reference sequence). The CDR3 sequence is 13 residues long. The full variable domain, completed using reference TRBV30 and TRBJ2-3, is SQTIHQWPATLVQPVGSPLSLECTVEGTSNPNLYWYRQAAGRGLQLLFYSVGIGQISSEVPQNLSASRPQDRQFILSSKKLLLSDSGFYLCAWSVWHTDTQYFGPGTRLTVL.